This is a list of T cell receptor beta chains from one sample in a study of T cell changes during pregnancy in multiple sclerosis. The repertoire was sequenced with immunoSEQ multiplex PCR; TCRdb's copy has only in-frame clones and lacks some. This sample has some 100,000 clones; almost 95% occur once, and the top ten carry about 1%. The sample here was peripheral blood, taken before pregnancy. Source of these receptors: a female donor with multiple sclerosis, enrolled in a pregnancy study. CDR3s include the opening cysteine and the closing phenylalanine or tryptophan. The D gene is left open where the match is weak. The size field is filled for only some rows; it gives once, few, many or a size class.

d_gene: TRBD1; v_gene: TRBV6-1; abundance: NA; j_gene: TRBJ2-7; CDR3nt: TGTGCCAGCATCCGCAGCCGGGGACAGACCTACGAGCAGTACTTC; CDR3aa: CASIRSRGQTYEQYF
d_gene: TRBD2; v_gene: TRBV29-1; abundance: NA; j_gene: TRBJ2-1; CDR3nt: TGCAGCGTTGAACCCCTACTAGCGGATAGCTCCTACAATGAGCAGTTCTTC; CDR3aa: CSVEPLLADSSYNEQFF
d_gene: TRBD2; v_gene: TRBV29-1; abundance: NA; j_gene: TRBJ2-3; CDR3nt: TGCAGCTCACTAGCGATCACAGATACGCAGTATTTT; CDR3aa: CSSLAITDTQYF
d_gene: TRBD1; v_gene: TRBV12-5; abundance: NA; j_gene: TRBJ1-2; CDR3nt: TGTGCTAGTGGCAGGGGGACGGACTATGGCTACACCTTC; CDR3aa: CASGRGTDYGYTF
d_gene: NA; v_gene: TRBV7-9; abundance: NA; j_gene: TRBJ2-2; CDR3nt: TGTGCCAGCAGCAACCCGGGAGAGCCCGGGGAGCTGTTTTTT; CDR3aa: CASSNPGEPGELFF
d_gene: TRBD1; v_gene: TRBV29-1; abundance: NA; j_gene: TRBJ2-7; CDR3nt: TGCAGCGTTGAAGGGGGGACAGAGAGCTACGAGCAGTACTTC; CDR3aa: CSVEGGTESYEQYF
d_gene: NA; v_gene: TRBV6-4; abundance: once; j_gene: TRBJ2-1; CDR3nt: TGTGCCAGCAGTGTAGAGGGATCGAGCGATGAGCAGTTCTTC; CDR3aa: CASSVEGSSDEQFF
d_gene: NA; v_gene: TRBV25-1; abundance: NA; j_gene: TRBJ1-1; CDR3nt: TGTGCCAGCAGTGAATCGCGGCAGGGGACCACTGAAGCTTTCTTT; CDR3aa: CASSESRQGTTEAFF
d_gene: TRBD2; v_gene: TRBV11-2; abundance: NA; j_gene: TRBJ2-1; CDR3nt: TGTGCCAGCAGCTCCCCTAGCGGGAGGCCGAATGAGCAGTTCTTC; CDR3aa: CASSSPSGRPNEQFF
d_gene: TRBD1; v_gene: TRBV2; abundance: NA; j_gene: TRBJ1-5; CDR3nt: TGTGCCAGCAGTGAAGCGTCCGGGACAGGGGTTAATCAGCCCCAGCATTTT; CDR3aa: CASSEASGTGVNQPQHF
d_gene: TRBD1; v_gene: TRBV19; abundance: NA; j_gene: TRBJ2-7; CDR3nt: TGTGCCAGTAGAACCGGGACAGGAGCCCACTACGAGCAGTACTTC; CDR3aa: CASRTGTGAHYEQYF
d_gene: TRBD1; v_gene: TRBV6-1; abundance: NA; j_gene: TRBJ2-2; CDR3nt: TGTGCCAGCAGTAGACAGGGGAACACCGGGGAGCTGTTTTTT; CDR3aa: CASSRQGNTGELFF
d_gene: TRBD1; v_gene: TRBV27; abundance: NA; j_gene: TRBJ1-2; CDR3nt: TGTGCCAGCAGTTTATTGTCAGGGGGCAGTGGCTACACCTTC; CDR3aa: CASSLLSGGSGYTF
d_gene: NA; v_gene: TRBV21-1; abundance: once; j_gene: TRBJ2-2; CDR3nt: TGTGCCAGCAGCAGACTAGCGGGAGGGCCGGGGACCGGGGAGCTGTTTTTT; CDR3aa: CASSRLAGGPGTGELFF
d_gene: NA; v_gene: TRBV5-6; abundance: NA; j_gene: TRBJ2-7; CDR3nt: TGTGCCAGCAGCTCCCCAAGGGGATACGAGCAGTACTTC; CDR3aa: CASSSPRGYEQYF
d_gene: TRBD2; v_gene: TRBV6-6; abundance: NA; j_gene: TRBJ2-1; CDR3nt: TGTGCCAGCAGCCCGGGACTAGCGGGAGGGGATGAGCAGTTCTTC; CDR3aa: CASSPGLAGGDEQFF
d_gene: NA; v_gene: TRBV7-9; abundance: NA; j_gene: TRBJ2-3; CDR3nt: TGTGCCAGCAGCTTAGAGTGGACACTCCCAGATACGCAGTATTTT; CDR3aa: CASSLEWTLPDTQYF
d_gene: TRBD1; v_gene: TRBV6-5; abundance: once; j_gene: TRBJ2-7; CDR3nt: TGTGCCAGCAGAAGACAGGGGTACGAGCAGTACTTC; CDR3aa: CASRRQGYEQYF
d_gene: TRBD1; v_gene: TRBV2; abundance: NA; j_gene: TRBJ1-3; CDR3nt: TGTGCCAGCAGTGGGGACAGGGGAAGAGGAGGAAACACCATATATTTT; CDR3aa: CASSGDRGRGGNTIYF
d_gene: NA; v_gene: TRBV28; abundance: NA; j_gene: TRBJ2-7; CDR3nt: TGTGCCAGCAGACCGGGATCCCGGGGCGAGCAGTACTTC; CDR3aa: CASRPGSRGEQYF
d_gene: NA; v_gene: TRBV29-1; abundance: NA; j_gene: TRBJ1-1; CDR3nt: TGCAGCGTTGAAGTGAGGGGGGGGTTCACTGAAGCTTTCTTT; CDR3aa: CSVEVRGGFTEAFF
d_gene: TRBD2; v_gene: TRBV28; abundance: NA; j_gene: TRBJ2-7; CDR3nt: TGTGCCAGCGTCCCGCGGGGGGGTTACGAGCAGTACTTC; CDR3aa: CASVPRGGYEQYF
d_gene: NA; v_gene: TRBV5-5; abundance: once; j_gene: TRBJ1-1; CDR3nt: TGTGCCAGCAGCTCCCCGAACGACAGTGAAGCTTTCTTT; CDR3aa: CASSSPNDSEAFF
d_gene: TRBD2; v_gene: TRBV10-3; abundance: NA; j_gene: TRBJ2-3; CDR3nt: TGTGCCATCAGTGAGGGGACTAGCGTGTATACGCAGTATTTT; CDR3aa: CAISEGTSVYTQYF
d_gene: TRBD2; v_gene: TRBV19; abundance: few; j_gene: TRBJ2-1; CDR3nt: TGTGCCAGTCCTAGGCTGCGGGAGGGAAATGAGCAGTTCTTC; CDR3aa: CASPRLREGNEQFF
d_gene: TRBD2; v_gene: TRBV6-1; abundance: NA; j_gene: TRBJ2-2; CDR3nt: TGTGCCAGCAGTGAACTGGCGGGAGGGCCCGGGGAGCTGTTTTTT; CDR3aa: CASSELAGGPGELFF
d_gene: NA; v_gene: TRBV6-5; abundance: once; j_gene: TRBJ2-1; CDR3nt: TGTGCCAGTGACAGAAGGAGGGTTGGGAATGAGCAGTTCTTC; CDR3aa: CASDRRRVGNEQFF
d_gene: TRBD2; v_gene: TRBV23-1; abundance: NA; j_gene: TRBJ2-2; CDR3nt: TGCGCCAGCAGTCAATCTTTGGGTGTTCTAGCGGGAGTTTTTAAACCCGGGGAGCTGTTTTTT; CDR3aa: CASSQSLGVLAGVFKPGELFF
d_gene: TRBD2; v_gene: TRBV7-9; abundance: NA; j_gene: TRBJ2-3; CDR3nt: TGTGCCAGCAGCTTGGGGCGGACTAGCGGGGGAGATACGCAGTATTTT; CDR3aa: CASSLGRTSGGDTQYF
d_gene: NA; v_gene: TRBV29-1; abundance: NA; j_gene: TRBJ2-1; CDR3nt: TGCAGCGTTGTTGAGGGGGTCCATGAGCAGTTCTTC; CDR3aa: CSVVEGVHEQFF
d_gene: NA; v_gene: TRBV7-6; abundance: NA; j_gene: TRBJ2-2; CDR3nt: TGTGCCAGCAGCTTAGCGCAGGGATCAACCGGGGAGCTGTTTTTT; CDR3aa: CASSLAQGSTGELFF
d_gene: TRBD1; v_gene: TRBV5-4; abundance: NA; j_gene: TRBJ2-6; CDR3nt: TGTGCCAGCAGCTTGGAGCGACAGGGAGCTTCTGGGGCCAACGTCCTGACTTTC; CDR3aa: CASSLERQGASGANVLTF
d_gene: NA; v_gene: TRBV5-6; abundance: NA; j_gene: TRBJ2-7; CDR3nt: TGTGCCAGCAGCTTCAGGGGCGAGCAGTACTTC; CDR3aa: CASSFRGEQYF
d_gene: NA; v_gene: TRBV27; abundance: NA; j_gene: TRBJ1-2; CDR3nt: TGTGCCAGCGCAACAGGGTTGAAGAGCTATGGCTACACCTTC; CDR3aa: CASATGLKSYGYTF
d_gene: TRBD1; v_gene: TRBV6-4; abundance: NA; j_gene: TRBJ1-5; CDR3nt: TGTGCCAGCAGTGAAGCAGGGGGCGTTCAGCCCCAGCATTTT; CDR3aa: CASSEAGGVQPQHF
d_gene: NA; v_gene: TRBV5-6; abundance: NA; j_gene: TRBJ2-7; CDR3nt: TGTGCCAGCAGCCCGAGGGGGAGCGACGAGCAGTACTTC; CDR3aa: CASSPRGSDEQYF